Sequencing of this T cell receptor beta chain was carried out in a study of blood T cells in healthy people across ages. A J-beta primer mix and a sample-barcoded 5' primer were used in a second PCR of roughly 7 to 12 cycles. TCRdb re-analysed the 5' RACE reads in MiXCR, keeping a single row per CDR3 protein. The sample records about 800,000 distinct CDR3 sequences, 20% to 25% being singletons. These data also formed part of another study, on T cells of mothers and their children. That paper adds: The study found slightly higher but non-significant overlap in related versus unrelated mother-child pairs.

The origin of this receptor is a boy aged 5-17 years in good health. Input material: blood.

Here the CDR3 reads CASSVSVAGVGNEQFF. CDR3 sequence (DNA): TGTGCCAGCAGCGTTTCGGTAGCGGGAGTTGGCAATGAGCAGTTCTTC. The chain is built from TRBV9 and TRBJ2-1; 9 nucleotides match TRBD2. Germline V gene lookup returns CDR1 SGDLS and CDR2 YYNGEE. V lost 2 bases and J lost 6; bases outside the gene matches: 9. There are 16 residues in the CDR3. The whole variable domain, filled in from reference TRBV9 and TRBJ2-1, reads DSGVTQTPKHLITATGQRVTLRCSPRSGDLSVYWYQQSLDQGLQFLIQYYNGEERAKGNILERFSAQQFPDLHSELNLSSLELGDSALYFCASSVSVAGVGNEQFFGPGTRLTVL.